This TCR beta chain was identified in a study of cytomegalovirus exposure and HLA in healthy donors. General observations from the study: The authors later linked a missense DCLRE1C variant to TCR beta V- and J-gene trimming. Common viral pathogens seemed to be connected with several of the most significant clusters, according to a later analysis. A later analysis reportedly identified an Asian-associated ancestry cluster as carrying fewer N-insertions than the roughly 700-donor mean. In an earlier analysis, in around 590 donors, most V segments appeared productive either ~87% or ~30% of the time.

The ends were cut back, 4 bases at V and 1 base at J, with 8 bases in the middle. This CDR3 comprises 14 residues. CDR1 and CDR2 (germline): LNHDA, SQIVND (reference sequence). The PCR had 60 Vbeta and 13 Jbeta primers. Clones were sequenced by immunoSEQ multiplex PCR, and TCRdb holds only the in-frame ones, with some missing. The sample holds about 150,000 clones, roughly 80% seen once. For this clone: Its antigen is as yet unknown.

The clonotype originates from a man younger than 35 in good health and CMV-seronegative. The chain recombines TRBV19 with TRBJ1-5, with D possibly TRBD1 on 5 matching bases. Sequenced input: PBMCs. The CDR3 loop reads CASSRGLSNQPQHF. DNA for the CDR3: TGTGCCAGTAGTAGGGGACTGAGCAATCAGCCCCAGCATTTT.